The sequence of this T cell receptor (beta chain) was determined in a study of blood T cell repertoires in COVID-19. Study as a whole: COVID-19 samples from acute and convalescent phases originated in the United States, Italy and Spain. Sample material is recorded as cDNA or gDNA derived from T cells, B-cell-depleted T cells, or PBMCs.

Source study methods: From reference gene primer amplification, estimates of nucleated cell counts were derived. Some clones are missing from TCRdb's copy, which holds only in-frame ones; the method was immunoSEQ multiplex PCR. V and J calls plus clone size are reproduced from that table; the DNA served to infer D and trimming. Among 100,000 to 150,000 clones, almost 85% were seen once, and the ten largest hold approximately 1.5%. The V and J ends lost 4 bases and 7 bases respectively, with 17 bases between them. The germline CDR1 and CDR2 sequences are LNHDA and SQIVND (reference sequence). This CDR3 spans 15 amino acids.

V and J are TRBV19 and TRBJ2-1, with D hard to call. Sequencing was done on a sample of peripheral blood. This clonotype was obtained from a man aged 60 to 75 with acute or convalescent COVID-19. The CDR3: CASSNSPPLENEQFF. Here the CDR3 DNA reads TGTGCCAGTAGTAACAGCCCGCCCCTCGAGAATGAGCAGTTCTTC.